These T cell receptor beta chains were read from a single sample in a study of blood T cell repertoires in COVID-19. Clones were read by immunoSEQ multiplex PCR, and TCRdb kept only the in-frame ones, dropping some. The sample records around 200,000 clones, about nine tenths being singletons. The material sequenced was PBMCs or T cells enriched from blood (not recorded which). Receptor source: a woman between 50 and 59 years old in a cohort exposed to, infected with or recovered from COVID-19 (not recorded which). The CDR3 runs from the conserved cysteine through the conserved F or W. D genes are given only for firm matches. Only some rows state a clone size, as once, few, many or a class for expanded clones.

few	TRBV24-1	TRBJ2-3	NA	TGTGCCACCAGTCCCGGACTTGGCGGAACTAGCACAGATACGCAGTATTTT	CATSPGLGGTSTDTQYF
NA	TRBV2	TRBJ1-4	NA	TGTGCCAGCAGCCTGGAAGCAGGGCGAGGGGGTGAAAAACTGTTTTTT	CASSLEAGRGGEKLFF
few	TRBV4-1	TRBJ1-4	TRBD1	TGCGCCAGCAGCCAAGAGAGACAGGGTAAGGAAAAACTGTTTTTT	CASSQERQGKEKLFF
few	TRBV18	TRBJ2-2	NA	TGTGCCAGCTCACCCGGTGGGCTCGGGGAGCTGTTTTTT	CASSPGGLGELFF
NA	TRBV29-1	TRBJ2-2	TRBD2	TGCAGCGTTCCTAGCGGGGGCACTATGAACACCGGGGAGCTGTTTTTT	CSVPSGGTMNTGELFF
few	TRBV30	TRBJ1-2	TRBD1	TGTGCCTGGAGTGTACAGGGGACAGGGGATGGCTACACCTTC	CAWSVQGTGDGYTF
NA	TRBV9	TRBJ1-3	TRBD1	TGTGCCAGCAGCGGGGGACAGGGGTTTGGAAACACCATATATTTT	CASSGGQGFGNTIYF
NA	TRBV4-1	TRBJ2-3	TRBD2	TGCGCCAGCAGCCACCCAGGACTAGCGGGGGACACAGATACGCAGTATTTT	CASSHPGLAGDTDTQYF
NA	TRBV5-6	TRBJ1-4	TRBD1	TGTGCCAGCAGCTTGGAAAGGGGGACAGTTAGTGAAAAACTGTTTTTT	CASSLERGTVSEKLFF
NA	TRBV14	TRBJ1-1	TRBD1	TGTGCCAGCAGCCAAACGGACAGGGCCCCCATGAACACTGAAGCTTTCTTT	CASSQTDRAPMNTEAFF
NA	TRBV5-1	TRBJ1-3	TRBD1	TGCGCCAGCAGCTTGATTGGACAGGTCGGAAACACCATATATTTT	CASSLIGQVGNTIYF
NA	TRBV4-1	TRBJ1-1	TRBD1	TGCGCCAGCAGCCAAGTAGGACAGGGTACTGAAGCTTTCTTT	CASSQVGQGTEAFF
few	TRBV4-3	TRBJ2-6	TRBD1	TGCGCCAGCAGCCACGGGACAGGGGGGTCCGGGGCCAACGTCCTGACTTTC	CASSHGTGGSGANVLTF
once	TRBV4-1	TRBJ1-3	NA	TGCGCCAGCAGCCAAGGAAACAGGGCCCTCAACTCTGGAAACACCATATATTTT	CASSQGNRALNSGNTIYF
once	TRBV2	TRBJ2-3	TRBD2	TGTGCCAGCAGGAGAACTAGCGGAACCACAGATACGCAGTATTTT	CASRRTSGTTDTQYF
NA	TRBV5-1	TRBJ2-5	NA	TGCGCCAGCAGCTTGGCCGCGCGGGAGACCCAGTACTTC	CASSLAARETQYF
NA	TRBV27	TRBJ2-1	TRBD2	TGTGCCAGCAGTTTACAGCGGGGACCCTACAATGAGCAGTTCTTC	CASSLQRGPYNEQFF
NA	TRBV5-6	TRBJ2-1	NA	TGTGCCAGCAGCTTGGTCGGTAATGATGAGCAGTTCTTC	CASSLVGNDEQFF
NA	TRBV28	TRBJ2-5	NA	TGTGCCAGCAGTTTAGGGCAGCCAGGGTCTTGGAAAGAGACCCAGTACTTC	CASSLGQPGSWKETQYF
NA	TRBV4-2	TRBJ2-3	TRBD2	TGTGCCAGCAGCCAAGATCGCAGCGGGGAAGGTACGCAGTATTTT	CASSQDRSGEGTQYF
NA	TRBV7-3	TRBJ2-3	NA	TGTGCCAGCAGCCCCAGCGGACGCACAGATACGCAGTATTTT	CASSPSGRTDTQYF
NA	TRBV4-1	TRBJ1-1	TRBD1	TGCGCCAGCAGCCAACCATTACAGGGGGTCCCTGAAGCTTTCTTT	CASSQPLQGVPEAFF
NA	TRBV2	TRBJ2-1	TRBD2	TGTGCCAGCAGTCCGTTGTTGGGACTAGCCCTTGTCAATGAGCAGTTCTTC	CASSPLLGLALVNEQFF
NA	TRBV4-3	TRBJ1-6	NA	TGCGCCAGCAGCCAAGATTGGGGGGGACGTTCACCCCTCCACTTT	CASSQDWGGRSPLHF
NA	TRBV6-5	TRBJ1-5	NA	TGTGCCAGCAGTTCGCCGTTGGTTCGGAGCAATCAGCCCCAGCATTTT	CASSSPLVRSNQPQHF
NA	TRBV14	TRBJ2-3	TRBD1	TGTGCCAGCAGCCAAGGACGCCGGTTGGGACAGGGGTGGCACACTCAAGATACGCAGTATTTT	CASSQGRRLGQGWHTQDTQYF
NA	TRBV5-6	TRBJ2-2	NA	TGTGCCAGCAGCTTGGCCGGTAACACCGGGGAGCTGTTTTTT	CASSLAGNTGELFF
few	TRBV4-1	TRBJ2-7	NA	TGCGCCAGCAGCCAAGAGGAGGGGCGAAGCTCCTACGAGCAGTACTTC	CASSQEEGRSSYEQYF
NA	TRBV5-1	TRBJ2-1	TRBD2	TGCGCCAGCAGCTTGTCTCTCGGGGGGACGTACAATGAGCAGTTCTTC	CASSLSLGGTYNEQFF
NA	TRBV6-2/TRBV6-3	TRBJ2-2	TRBD1	TGTGCCAGCAGTGTTCAGGGGGCGCCCACCGGGGAGCTGTTTTTT	CASSVQGAPTGELFF
NA	TRBV5-4	TRBJ1-1	NA	TGTGCCAGCAGCACCGGGGGTATGGCTTTCTTT	CASSTGGMAFF
once	TRBV2	TRBJ1-1	TRBD1	TGTGCCAGCAGTGCCGACAGGGGAACTGAAGCTTTCTTT	CASSADRGTEAFF
NA	TRBV4-3	TRBJ1-2	TRBD1	TGCGCCAGCAGCCAAGAAAGGACAGGGGGCGCCTCTCCCTATGGCTACACCTTC	CASSQERTGGASPYGYTF
NA	TRBV27	TRBJ1-4	NA	TGTGCCAGCAGCCCGAGGGCGGTGACAACTAATGAAAAACTGTTTTTT	CASSPRAVTTNEKLFF
NA	TRBV5-6	TRBJ2-3	TRBD1	TGTGCCAGCAGCCCCGGACAGGGTAGGACAGATACGCAGTATTTT	CASSPGQGRTDTQYF
NA	TRBV15	TRBJ1-4	NA	TGTGCCACCAGCTGGACCACCAGGGTTGAAACTAATGAAAAACTGTTTTTT	CATSWTTRVETNEKLFF
few	TRBV7-9	TRBJ1-4	NA	TGTGCCAGCAGCACCACAGCTTCCCATGAAAAACTGTTTTTT	CASSTTASHEKLFF
NA	TRBV14	TRBJ2-5	TRBD2	TGTGCCAGCAGCCCCAGGCCGGGGGTAGCGGGCCAAGAGACCCAGTACTTC	CASSPRPGVAGQETQYF
NA	TRBV24-1	TRBJ2-3	TRBD2	TGTGCCACCCAAGCGGGGGGGCATATAGATACGCAGTATTTT	CATQAGGHIDTQYF
NA	TRBV24-1	TRBJ1-1	TRBD1	TGTGCCACCAGTGAGGGGACAGGGGACGGAAACACTGAAGCTTTCTTT	CATSEGTGDGNTEAFF
NA	TRBV7-9	TRBJ1-1	TRBD1	TGTGCCAGCAGCCACCCCGCACCTGGGACAGGTTCGAACACTGAAGCTTTCTTT	CASSHPAPGTGSNTEAFF
NA	TRBV5-1	TRBJ2-3	TRBD2	TGCGCCAGCAGCCAGGGACTAGCGGGGTGGGCAGATACGCAGTATTTT	CASSQGLAGWADTQYF
NA	TRBV29-1	TRBJ1-2	NA	TGCAGCGCTCCGGGGGATCAGTATTTAAGAGACACCTTC	CSAPGDQYLRDTF
NA	TRBV5-4	TRBJ1-3	NA	TGTGCCAGCAGCTTGGACAGCGGGAACACCATATATTTT	CASSLDSGNTIYF
NA	TRBV14	TRBJ2-3	NA	TGTGCCAGCAGCCTGGGGGCAGGCATCGCAGATACGCAGTATTTT	CASSLGAGIADTQYF
NA	TRBV6-2/TRBV6-3	TRBJ1-5	NA	TGTGCCAGCAGTACCTTAGGCAATCAGCCCCAGCATTTT	CASSTLGNQPQHF
NA	TRBV2	TRBJ1-2	NA	TGTGCCAGCAGTGAAAATAGGGAGAGCGACTATGGCTACACCTTC	CASSENRESDYGYTF
NA	TRBV5-1	TRBJ2-3	NA	TGCGCCAGCAGCCCCCTGGGTGGGGGCGGGTATACGCAGTATTTT	CASSPLGGGGYTQYF
NA	TRBV18	TRBJ2-1	TRBD2	TGTGCCAGCTCACCCTTAGCGGGGGGGACCAATGAGCAGTTCTTC	CASSPLAGGTNEQFF
NA	TRBV12-5	TRBJ1-1	TRBD1	TGTGCTAGTGGTTTGGTGAGGACAGGGGATACGAACACTGAAGCTTTCTTT	CASGLVRTGDTNTEAFF
NA	TRBV13	TRBJ1-1	NA	TGTGCCAGCAGCTTGGGAGGGCCCACTGAAGCTTTCTTT	CASSLGGPTEAFF
few	TRBV3-1/TRBV3-2	TRBJ2-1	NA	TGTGCCAGCAGTTTCCGGGACAACTACAATGAGCAGTTCTTC	CASSFRDNYNEQFF
NA	TRBV19	TRBJ2-4	NA	TGTGCCAGTAGTAAACAGGGAGGGCTAGCCAAAAACATTCAGTACTTC	CASSKQGGLAKNIQYF
NA	TRBV6-1	TRBJ2-1	NA	TGTGCCAGCAGTGAACCCGGGGACTCCTACAATGAGCAGTTCTTC	CASSEPGDSYNEQFF
NA	TRBV7-2	TRBJ1-1	NA	TGTGCCAGCAGCTCACAGGGCCCGAACACTGAAGCTTTCTTT	CASSSQGPNTEAFF
NA	TRBV2	TRBJ2-4	TRBD1	TGTGCCAGCAGTGAGCGGACAGGGTGGGAAAACATTCAGTACTTC	CASSERTGWENIQYF
NA	TRBV6-1	TRBJ2-7	NA	TGTGCCAGCAGTGTCGCGGTTGCGGGACTGAGCTACGAGCAGTACTTC	CASSVAVAGLSYEQYF
NA	TRBV7-2	TRBJ1-6	NA	TGTGCCAGCAGCTTAACCTTTACCGTGGCAGGGAAAGACGGATCACCCCTCCACTTT	CASSLTFTVAGKDGSPLHF